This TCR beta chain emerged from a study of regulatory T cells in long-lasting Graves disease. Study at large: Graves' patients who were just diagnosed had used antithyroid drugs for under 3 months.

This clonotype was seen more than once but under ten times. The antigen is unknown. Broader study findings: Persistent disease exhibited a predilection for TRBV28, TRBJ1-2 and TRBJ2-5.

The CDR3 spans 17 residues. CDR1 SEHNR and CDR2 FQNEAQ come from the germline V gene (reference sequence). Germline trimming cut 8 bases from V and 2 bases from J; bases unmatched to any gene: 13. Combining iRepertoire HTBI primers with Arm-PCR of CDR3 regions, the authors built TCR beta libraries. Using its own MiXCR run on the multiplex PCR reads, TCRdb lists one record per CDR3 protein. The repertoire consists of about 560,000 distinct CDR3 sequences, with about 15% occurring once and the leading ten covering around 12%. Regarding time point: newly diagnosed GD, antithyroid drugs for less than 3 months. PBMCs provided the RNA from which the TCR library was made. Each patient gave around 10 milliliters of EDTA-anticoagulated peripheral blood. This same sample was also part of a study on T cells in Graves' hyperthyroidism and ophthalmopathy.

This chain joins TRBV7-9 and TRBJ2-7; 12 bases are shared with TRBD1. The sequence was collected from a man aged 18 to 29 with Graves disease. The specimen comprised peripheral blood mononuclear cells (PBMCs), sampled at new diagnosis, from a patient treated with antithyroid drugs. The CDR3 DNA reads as TGTGCCAGCTGGAGGGGACAGGGGGCTCTTCCTACCTACGAGCAGTACTTC. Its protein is CASWRGQGALPTYEQYF.